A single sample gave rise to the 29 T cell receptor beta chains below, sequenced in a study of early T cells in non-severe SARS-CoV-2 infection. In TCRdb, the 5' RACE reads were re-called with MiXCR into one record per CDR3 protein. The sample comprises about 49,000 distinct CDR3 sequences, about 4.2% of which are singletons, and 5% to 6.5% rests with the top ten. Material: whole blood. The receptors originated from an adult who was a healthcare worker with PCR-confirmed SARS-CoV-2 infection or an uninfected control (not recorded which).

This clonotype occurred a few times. The CDR3 DNA is TGCAGCGTGGCATTAGGGGCACGGGACAACGAGCAGTACTTC. It codes for CSVALGARDNEQYF. The V and J genes are TRBV29-1 and TRBJ2-7, with D possibly TRBD1 on 6 matching bases. Per the germline V gene, CDR1 is SQVTM and CDR2 is ANQGSEA. Trimming pared 6 bases from V and 5 bases from J, leaving 20 bases between. CDR3 length: 14 residues.

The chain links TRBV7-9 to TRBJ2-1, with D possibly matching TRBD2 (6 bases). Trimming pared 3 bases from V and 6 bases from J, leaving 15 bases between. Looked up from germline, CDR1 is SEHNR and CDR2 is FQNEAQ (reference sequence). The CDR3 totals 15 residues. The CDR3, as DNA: TGTGCCAGCAGCTTTGTATTGGGGGGAGGCAATGAGCAGTTCTTC. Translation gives CASSFVLGGGNEQFF.

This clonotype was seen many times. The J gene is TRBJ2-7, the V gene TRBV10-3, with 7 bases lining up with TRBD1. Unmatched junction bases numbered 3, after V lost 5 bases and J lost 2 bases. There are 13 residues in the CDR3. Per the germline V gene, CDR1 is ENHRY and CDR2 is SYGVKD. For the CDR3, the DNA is TGTGCCATCAGTCGGGGACAGCCCTACGAGCAGTACTTC. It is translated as CAISRGQPYEQYF.

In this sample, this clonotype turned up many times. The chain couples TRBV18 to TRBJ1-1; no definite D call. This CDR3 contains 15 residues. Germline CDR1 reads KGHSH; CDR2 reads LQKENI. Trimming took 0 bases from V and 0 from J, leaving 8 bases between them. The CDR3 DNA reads TGTGCCAGCTCACCACCGGCCGGGATGAACACTGAAGCTTTCTTT. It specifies CASSPPAGMNTEAFF.

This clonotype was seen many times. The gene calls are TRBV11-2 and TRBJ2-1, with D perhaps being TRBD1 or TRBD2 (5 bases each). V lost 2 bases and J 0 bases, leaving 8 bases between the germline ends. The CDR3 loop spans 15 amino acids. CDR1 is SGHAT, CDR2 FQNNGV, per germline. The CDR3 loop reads CASSLSGSSYNEQFF. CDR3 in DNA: TGTGCCAGCAGCTTATCAGGGAGCTCCTACAATGAGCAGTTCTTC.

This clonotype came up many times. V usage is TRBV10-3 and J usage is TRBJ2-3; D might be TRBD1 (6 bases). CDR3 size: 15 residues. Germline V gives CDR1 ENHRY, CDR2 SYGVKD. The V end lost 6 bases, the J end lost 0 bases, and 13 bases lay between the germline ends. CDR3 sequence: CAIRFRDTSTDTQYF. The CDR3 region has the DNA TGTGCCATCAGATTCCGGGACACAAGCACAGATACGCAGTATTTT.

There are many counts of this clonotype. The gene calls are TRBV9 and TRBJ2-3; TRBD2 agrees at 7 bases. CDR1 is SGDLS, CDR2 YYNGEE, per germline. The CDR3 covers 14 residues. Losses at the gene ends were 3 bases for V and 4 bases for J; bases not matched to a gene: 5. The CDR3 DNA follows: TGTGCCAGCAGCGCACGACTAGCATCAGATACGCAGTATTTT. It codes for CASSARLASDTQYF.

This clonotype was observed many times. In DNA, the CDR3 is TGTGCCAGCTGTGGGACTGCGGATACGCAGTATTTT. It is translated as CASCGTADTQYF. The V gene is TRBV12-3 or TRBV12-4, the J gene TRBJ2-3, with a tentative D call TRBD2 (6 bases). V gave up 8 bases and J gave up 6 bases, with 12 bases separating them. The CDR3 is made up of 12 amino acids.

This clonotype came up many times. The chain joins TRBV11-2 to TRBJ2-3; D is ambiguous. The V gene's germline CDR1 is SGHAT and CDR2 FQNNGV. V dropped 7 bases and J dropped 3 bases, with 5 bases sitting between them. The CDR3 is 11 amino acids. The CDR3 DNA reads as TGTGCCAGCAAGATGACAGATACGCAGTATTTT. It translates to CASKMTDTQYF. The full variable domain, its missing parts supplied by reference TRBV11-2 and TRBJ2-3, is EAGVAQSPRYKIIEKRQSVAFWCNPISGHATLYWYQQILGQGPKLLIQFQNNGVVDDSQLPKDRFSAERLKGVDSTLKIQPAKLEDSAVYLCASKMTDTQYFGPGTRLTVL.

CDR3 residues: CSARLVNGPYEQYF. CDR3 bases: TGCAGTGCTAGACTAGTTAACGGCCCCTACGAGCAGTACTTC. V is TRBV20-1 and J is TRBJ2-7; D unclear. V lost 2 bases and J 2 bases, leaving 13 bases between the germline ends. This CDR3 spans 14 amino acids. Germline CDR1 and CDR2: DFQATT and SNEGSKA (reference sequence).

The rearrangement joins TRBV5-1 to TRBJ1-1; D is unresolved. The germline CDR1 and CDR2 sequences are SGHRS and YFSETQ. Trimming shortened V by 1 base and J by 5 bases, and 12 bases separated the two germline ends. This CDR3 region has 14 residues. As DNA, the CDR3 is TGCGCCAGCAGCTTGTCCGGGCAGAGGACTGAAGCTTTCTTT. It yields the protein CASSLSGQRTEAFF.

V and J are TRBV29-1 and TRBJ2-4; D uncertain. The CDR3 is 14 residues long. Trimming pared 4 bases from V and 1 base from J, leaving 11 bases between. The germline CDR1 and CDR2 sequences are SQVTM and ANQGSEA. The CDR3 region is CSVGPKAAKNIQYF. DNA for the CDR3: TGCAGCGTTGGCCCAAAGGCGGCCAAAAACATTCAGTACTTC.

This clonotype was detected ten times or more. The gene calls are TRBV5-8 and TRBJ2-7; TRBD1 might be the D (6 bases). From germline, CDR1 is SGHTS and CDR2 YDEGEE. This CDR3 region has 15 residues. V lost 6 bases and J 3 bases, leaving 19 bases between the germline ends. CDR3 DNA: TGTGCCAGCACAAGGACAGATGAAGGGTTCTACGAGCAGTACTTC. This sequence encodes CASTRTDEGFYEQYF.

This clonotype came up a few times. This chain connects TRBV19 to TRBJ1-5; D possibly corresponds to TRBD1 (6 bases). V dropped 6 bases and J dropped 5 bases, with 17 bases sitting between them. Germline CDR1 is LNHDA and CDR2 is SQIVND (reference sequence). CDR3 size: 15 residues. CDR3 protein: CASSPSTGEYQPQHF. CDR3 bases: TGTGCCAGTAGCCCCTCGACAGGCGAATATCAGCCCCAGCATTTT.

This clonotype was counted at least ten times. CDR3 bases: TGTGCCAGCAGAGGTACTAGCGGGAGGAATATCTTCAGTTCTACGCAGTATTTT. This codes for CASRGTSGRNIFSSTQYF. The V and J genes are TRBV6-2 or TRBV6-3 and TRBJ2-3, with TRBD2 identical over 12 bases. Germline values: CDR1 MNHEY, CDR2 SVGEGT. Trimming cost V 6 bases and J 8 bases; bases outside gene matches: 18. The CDR3 length is 18 residues.

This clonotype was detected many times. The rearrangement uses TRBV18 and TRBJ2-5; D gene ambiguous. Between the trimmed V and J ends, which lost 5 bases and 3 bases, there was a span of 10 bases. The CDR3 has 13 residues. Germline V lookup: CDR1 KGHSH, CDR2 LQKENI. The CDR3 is CASSETNKETQYF. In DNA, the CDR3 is TGTGCCAGCTCAGAAACAAACAAAGAGACCCAGTACTTC. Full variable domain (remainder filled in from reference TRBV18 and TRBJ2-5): NAGVMQNPRHLVRRRGQEARLRCSPMKGHSHVYWYRQLPEEGLKFMVYLQKENIIDESGMPKERFSAEFPKEGPSILRIQQVVRGDSAAYFCASSETNKETQYFGPGTRLLVL.

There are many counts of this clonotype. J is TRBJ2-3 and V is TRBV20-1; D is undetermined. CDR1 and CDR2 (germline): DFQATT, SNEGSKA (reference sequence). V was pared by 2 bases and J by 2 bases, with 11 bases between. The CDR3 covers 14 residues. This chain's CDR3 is CSARPPRATDTQYF. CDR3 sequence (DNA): TGCAGTGCTAGACCCCCCCGGGCCACAGATACGCAGTATTTT.

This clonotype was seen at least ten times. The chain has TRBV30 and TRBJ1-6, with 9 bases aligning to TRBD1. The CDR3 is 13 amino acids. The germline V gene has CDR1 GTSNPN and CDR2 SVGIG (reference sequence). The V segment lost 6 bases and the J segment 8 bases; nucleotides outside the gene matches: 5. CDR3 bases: TGTGCCTGCAAACAGGGGGCGGATTCACCCCTCCACTTT. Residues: CACKQGADSPLHF.

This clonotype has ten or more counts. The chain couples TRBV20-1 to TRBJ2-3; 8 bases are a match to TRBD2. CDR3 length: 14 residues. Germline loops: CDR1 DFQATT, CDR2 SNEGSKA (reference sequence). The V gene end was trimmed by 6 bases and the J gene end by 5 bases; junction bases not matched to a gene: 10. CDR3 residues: CSAILRAGEDTQYF. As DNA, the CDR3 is TGCAGTGCGATCTTGAGAGCGGGGGAAGATACGCAGTATTTT.

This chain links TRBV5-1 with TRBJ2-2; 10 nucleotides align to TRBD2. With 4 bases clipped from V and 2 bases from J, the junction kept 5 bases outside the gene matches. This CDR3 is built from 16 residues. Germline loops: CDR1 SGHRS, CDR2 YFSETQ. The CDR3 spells CASSPLAGANTGELFF. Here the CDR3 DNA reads TGCGCCAGCAGCCCTCTAGCGGGAGCCAACACCGGGGAGCTGTTTTTT.

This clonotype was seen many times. CDR3 nucleotide sequence: TGTGCCAGCAGTTTGGGTCGCGGGGGCACCGGGGAGCTGTTTTTT. Translated: CASSLGRGGTGELFF. The chain employs TRBV12-3 or TRBV12-4 and TRBJ2-2, with 7 positions matching TRBD2. The CDR3 is 15 amino acids. V trimming: 3 bases; J trimming: 4 bases; junction bases outside the gene matches: 5.

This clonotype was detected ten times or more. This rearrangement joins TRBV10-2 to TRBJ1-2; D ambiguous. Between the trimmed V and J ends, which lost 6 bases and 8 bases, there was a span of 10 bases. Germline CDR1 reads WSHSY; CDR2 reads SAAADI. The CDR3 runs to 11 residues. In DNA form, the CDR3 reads TGCGCCAGCAGGAGCTTGGTCGGCTACACCTTC. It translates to CASRSLVGYTF.

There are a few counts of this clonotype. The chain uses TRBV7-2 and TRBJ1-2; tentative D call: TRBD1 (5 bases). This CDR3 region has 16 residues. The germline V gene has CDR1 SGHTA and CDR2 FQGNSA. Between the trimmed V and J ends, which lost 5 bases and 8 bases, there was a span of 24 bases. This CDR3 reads CASSDFSGHIKRGYTF. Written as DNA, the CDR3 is TGTGCCAGCAGCGATTTTTCCGGACATATCAAAAGAGGCTACACCTTC.

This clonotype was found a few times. The CDR3, as DNA: TGCAGCCCCCGGGTGAATTCATACAATGAGCAGTTCTTC. Translating gives CSPRVNSYNEQFF. The V and J genes are TRBV29-1 and TRBJ2-1; D ambiguous. Trimming stripped 8 bases from V and 4 bases from J, with 15 bases between. The length of the CDR3 is 13 residues. Per the germline V gene, CDR1 is SQVTM and CDR2 is ANQGSEA.

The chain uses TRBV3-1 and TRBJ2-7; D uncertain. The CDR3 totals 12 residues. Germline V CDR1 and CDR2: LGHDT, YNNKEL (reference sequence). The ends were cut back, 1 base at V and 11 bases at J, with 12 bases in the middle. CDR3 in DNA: TGTGCCAGCAGCCAAGCAACGGGCCGGGAGTACTTC. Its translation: CASSQATGREYF.

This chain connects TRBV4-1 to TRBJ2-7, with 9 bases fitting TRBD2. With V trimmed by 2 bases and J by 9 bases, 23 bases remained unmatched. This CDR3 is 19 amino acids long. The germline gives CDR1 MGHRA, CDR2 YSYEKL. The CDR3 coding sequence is TGCGCCAGCAGCCAATTCTTACTAGCGGGCGCATCCACCCCTTTCGGGCAGTACTTC. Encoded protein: CASSQFLLAGASTPFGQYF.

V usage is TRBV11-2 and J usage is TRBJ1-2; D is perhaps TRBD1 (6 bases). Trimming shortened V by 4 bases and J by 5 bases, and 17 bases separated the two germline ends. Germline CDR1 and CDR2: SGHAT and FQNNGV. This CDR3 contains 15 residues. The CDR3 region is CASSWTADIGYGYTF. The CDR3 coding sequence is TGTGCCAGCAGCTGGACAGCTGATATAGGATATGGCTACACCTTC.

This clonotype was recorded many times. The CDR3 loop reads CASRDDSQETQYF. Written as DNA, the CDR3 is TGTGCCAGCAGAGATGACAGCCAAGAGACCCAGTACTTC. This chain links TRBV2 with TRBJ2-5, with D perhaps matching TRBD1 (5 bases). CDR3 length: 13 amino acids. Germline-derived CDR1 and CDR2 are SNHLY and FYNNEI. V gave up 6 bases and J gave up 1 base, with 9 bases separating them.

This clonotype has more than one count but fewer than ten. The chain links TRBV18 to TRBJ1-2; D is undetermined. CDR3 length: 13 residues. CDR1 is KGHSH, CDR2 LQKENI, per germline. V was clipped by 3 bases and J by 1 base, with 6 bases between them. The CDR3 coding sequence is TGTGCCAGCTCACCCACAGATAACTATGGCTACACCTTC. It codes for CASSPTDNYGYTF.